The 21 T cell receptor beta chains presented below share a single source sample, sequenced in a study of Graves' ophthalmopathy and Graves' hyperthyroidism. Using RNA transcripts, the TCR beta CDR3 regions were amplified. Amplification began with first-round RT-PCR using HTBI primers, then second-round multiplex PCR was performed. TCRdb independently ran MiXCR on the multiplex PCR reads; one entry per CDR3 protein. The sample lists over a million distinct CDR3 sequences; about 35% were seen once. The sequenced sample was peripheral blood or thyroid tissue (not recorded which). The source is an adult man with Graves' hyperthyroidism.

As to this clonotype: A single base separates this from a much larger clone, so it may be a read error. The chain recombines TRBV9 with TRBJ1-4; perhaps TRBD1 as D (6 bases). The CDR3 contains 14 residues. The V end was cut by 3 bases, the J end by 10 bases, with 16 bases between. Germline V gives CDR1 SGDLS, CDR2 YYNGEE. CDR3 amino acids: CASSDRVINGKLFF. Here the CDR3 DNA reads TGTGCCAGCAGCGACAGGGTGATAAACGGAAAACTGTTTTTT.

This clonotype was seen repeatedly, ten times or more. V gene TRBV15 combines with J gene TRBJ1-2; weak D call: TRBD1 (5 bases). The CDR3 has 13 amino acids. The germline V gene has CDR1 LNHNV and CDR2 YYDKDF (reference sequence). V lost 3 bases and J 5 bases, leaving 10 bases between the germline ends. The DNA of the CDR3 is TGTGCCACCAGCAGGGACACCAAATATGGCTACACCTTC. The encoded protein is CATSRDTKYGYTF.

This rearrangement joins TRBV6-5 to TRBJ1-5, with D unresolved. The ends were cut back, 0 bases at V and 6 bases at J, with 6 bases in the middle. This CDR3 has 13 amino acids. CDR1 and CDR2 (germline): MNHEY, SVGAGI. DNA of the CDR3: TGTGCCAGCAGTTACTCGGAAGGTCAGCCCCAGCATTTT. It yields the protein CASSYSEGQPQHF.

The chain employs TRBV7-9 and TRBJ2-7; 13 positions match TRBD2. The CDR3 is 14 residues long. With 10 bases clipped from V and 2 bases from J, the junction kept 5 bases outside the gene matches. In germline, CDR1 is SEHNR, CDR2 FQNEAQ (reference sequence). The CDR3 loop reads CATTGLAGAYEQYF. CDR3 sequence (DNA): TGTGCCACCACAGGACTAGCGGGAGCCTACGAGCAGTACTTC.

This clonotype was observed at least ten times. The V and J genes are TRBV15 and TRBJ1-4; D not resolved. Germline values: CDR1 LNHNV, CDR2 YYDKDF (reference sequence). V was cut by 6 bases and J by 3 bases, with 14 bases left in between. CDR3 length equals 15 residues. CDR3: CATSTSSGANEKLFF. CDR3 coding DNA: TGTGCCACCAGTACCTCGTCCGGAGCTAATGAAAAACTGTTTTTT.

V usage is TRBV5-6 and J usage is TRBJ2-7; D is undetermined. The V end was cut by 4 bases, the J end by 4 bases, with 18 bases between. This CDR3 region has 15 residues. Per germline, CDR1 SGHDT and CDR2 YYEEEE. The CDR3 DNA follows: TGTGCCAGCAGCCCCCTTCCGGACCGGGCTTACGAGCAGTACTTC. It specifies CASSPLPDRAYEQYF.

This clonotype has at least ten counts. J is TRBJ1-2 and V is TRBV10-3, with D possibly matching TRBD1 (5 bases). Looked up from germline, CDR1 is ENHRY and CDR2 is SYGVKD. The length of the CDR3 is 13 residues. V was cut by 10 bases and J by 7 bases, with 19 bases left in between. The CDR3 DNA sequence: TGTGCCACCCTTGACAGCGGGTCGGTTGGCTACACCTTC. Translating gives CATLDSGSVGYTF.

The J gene is TRBJ1-3, the V gene TRBV15; D unclear. The CDR3 contains 14 residues. CDR1 LNHNV and CDR2 YYDKDF come from the germline V gene (reference sequence). V was shortened by 0 bases and J by 9 bases, with 12 bases between the two germline ends. The CDR3 region has the DNA TGTGCCACCAGCAGAGATCTTAGCAGTAGCACCATATATTTT. Translating it yields CATSRDLSSSTIYF.

This clonotype was counted only a few times. This sequence joins TRBV28 and TRBJ1-5; D gene unclear. The germline gives CDR1 MDHEN, CDR2 SYDVKM. V was cut by 5 bases and J by 7 bases, with 12 bases left in between. This CDR3 spans 13 amino acids. This CDR3 is CASSPPPFQPQHF. As DNA, the CDR3 is TGTGCCAGCAGTCCCCCGCCCTTCCAGCCCCAGCATTTT. Full variable domain (outside the CDR3, taken from reference TRBV28 and TRBJ1-5): DVKVTQSSRYLVKRTGEKVFLECVQDMDHENMFWYRQDPGLGLRLIYFSYDVKMKEKGDIPEGYSVSREKKERFSLILESASTNQTSMYLCASSPPPFQPQHFGDGTRLSIL.

At least ten counts were recorded for this clonotype. The V gene is TRBV7-2, the J gene TRBJ1-2, with a tentative D call TRBD1 (6 bases). This CDR3 has 14 amino acids. CDR1 SGHTA and CDR2 FQGNSA come from the germline V gene. The V end was cut by 0 bases, the J end by 8 bases, with 13 bases between. The CDR3 DNA follows: TGTGCCAGCAGCTTAGCCACAGGGTCAGACGGCTACACCTTC. Protein product: CASSLATGSDGYTF.

The V call is TRBV19, the J call TRBJ1-1; 9 bases map to TRBD1. J lost 2 bases, V lost 3 bases, and 10 bases had no gene match. Germline V CDR1 and CDR2: LNHDA, SQIVND (reference sequence). The CDR3 sequence is 17 residues long. Written as DNA, the CDR3 is TGTGCCAGTAGTATGGTGGACAGGGGAGGAGGAAACACTGAAGCTTTCTTT. As protein: CASSMVDRGGGNTEAFF.

This clonotype was seen more than once but under ten times. The rearrangement uses TRBV20-1 and TRBJ2-7; TRBD1 matches at 7 bases. The CDR3 loop spans 14 amino acids. The V gene's germline CDR1 is DFQATT and CDR2 SNEGSKA (reference sequence). V trimming: 0 bases; J trimming: 5 bases; junction bases outside the gene matches: 7. As DNA, the CDR3 is TGCAGTGCTAGAGATCTAGTAGGGGGCAACGAGCAGTACTTC. Translating gives CSARDLVGGNEQYF.

This clonotype was detected a few times. The rearrangement joins TRBV7-9 to TRBJ1-2; D is ambiguous. Trimming removed 7 bases from V and 1 base from J, with 13 bases in between. In germline, CDR1 is SEHNR, CDR2 FQNEAQ (reference sequence). The CDR3 is made up of 14 amino acids. The DNA of the CDR3 is TGTGCCAGCAACCCCGGGAACGGTAACTATGGCTACACCTTC. Translation: CASNPGNGNYGYTF.

This clonotype occurred many times. The chain recombines TRBV6-1 with TRBJ1-5; maybe TRBD1 (5 bases). The CDR3 has 15 residues. Trimming stripped 2 bases from V and 7 bases from J, with 15 bases between. Germline-derived CDR1 and CDR2 are MNHNS and SASEGT. This CDR3 is CASSERVQGEQPQHF. The DNA of the CDR3 is TGTGCCAGCAGTGAAAGGGTCCAGGGTGAGCAGCCCCAGCATTTT.

The V gene is TRBV11-2, the J gene TRBJ2-2, with D unclear. Germline CDR1 SGHAT, CDR2 FQNNGV. This CDR3 has 12 residues. The ends were cut back, 6 bases at V and 4 bases at J, with 6 bases in the middle. The CDR3 loop reads CASRSFTGELFF. In DNA form, the CDR3 reads TGTGCCAGCAGAAGCTTCACCGGGGAGCTGTTTTTT.

The chain couples TRBV5-1 to TRBJ1-1; 9 bases are a match to TRBD1. This CDR3 spans 15 amino acids. The germline V gene has CDR1 SGHRS and CDR2 YFSETQ. The trim removed 5 bases at V and 4 bases at J, leaving 9 bases unmatched. DNA for the CDR3: TGCGCCAGCAGAAGACAGGGGGGCTCGGGCACTGAAGCTTTCTTT. Translation gives CASRRQGGSGTEAFF.

The rearrangement uses TRBV19 and TRBJ2-2, with 8 nucleotides matching TRBD2. CDR1 LNHDA and CDR2 SQIVND come from the germline V gene (reference sequence). This CDR3 comprises 17 residues. The junction had 9 bases not matched to a gene; V was cut back by 6 bases and J by 0 bases. The CDR3 here is CASSHLRAGANTGELFF. The CDR3 bases are TGTGCCAGTAGCCATTTGAGAGCGGGAGCGAACACCGGGGAGCTGTTTTTT.

J is TRBJ2-7 and V is TRBV6-5; 9 nucleotides match TRBD2. Germline V gene lookup returns CDR1 MNHEY and CDR2 SVGAGI. This CDR3 has 17 amino acids. The V segment lost 2 bases and the J segment 6 bases; nucleotides outside the gene matches: 14. This chain's CDR3 is CASSYVWRAGGYFEQYF. CDR3 bases: TGTGCCAGCAGTTACGTTTGGCGAGCGGGAGGATACTTCGAGCAGTACTTC.

Points on this clonotype: The CDR3 end shows no conserved phenylalanine or tryptophan, and so a read error is likely. This CDR3 is CASSRTSYEQYL. DNA for the CDR3: TGTGCCAGCAGCCGGACATCCTACGAGCAGTACCTC. V and J are TRBV9 and TRBJ2-7, with a tentative D call TRBD1 (5 bases). V lost 4 bases and J lost 1, with 6 bases in between. Germline V gene sequence: CDR1 SGDLS, CDR2 YYNGEE. This CDR3 is built from 12 residues.

Regarding this clonotype: No conserved phenylalanine or tryptophan ends this CDR3, so it is likely a read error. No DNA is shown, since the ends of the CDR3 on it are uncertain; the CDR3 is the one TCRdb lists. This rearrangement joins TRBV20-1 to TRBJ1-3. 12 amino acids form the CDR3, both terminal residues included. The germline gives CDR1 DFQATT, CDR2 SNEGSKA (reference sequence). This CDR3 reads CSARVALAGGWT.

This clonotype was counted once. This CDR3 fails to terminate in the conserved phenylalanine or tryptophan, so it likely reflects a read error. No DNA is shown, since the ends of the CDR3 on it are uncertain; the CDR3 is the one TCRdb lists. The chain joins TRBV11-2 to TRBJ2-2; TRBD1 is the table's D call, not checked against the DNA. The CDR3 totals 9 residues, both ends included. CDR1 is SGHAT and CDR2 is FQNNGV in the germline V gene. The CDR3 protein is CASSLDIWA.